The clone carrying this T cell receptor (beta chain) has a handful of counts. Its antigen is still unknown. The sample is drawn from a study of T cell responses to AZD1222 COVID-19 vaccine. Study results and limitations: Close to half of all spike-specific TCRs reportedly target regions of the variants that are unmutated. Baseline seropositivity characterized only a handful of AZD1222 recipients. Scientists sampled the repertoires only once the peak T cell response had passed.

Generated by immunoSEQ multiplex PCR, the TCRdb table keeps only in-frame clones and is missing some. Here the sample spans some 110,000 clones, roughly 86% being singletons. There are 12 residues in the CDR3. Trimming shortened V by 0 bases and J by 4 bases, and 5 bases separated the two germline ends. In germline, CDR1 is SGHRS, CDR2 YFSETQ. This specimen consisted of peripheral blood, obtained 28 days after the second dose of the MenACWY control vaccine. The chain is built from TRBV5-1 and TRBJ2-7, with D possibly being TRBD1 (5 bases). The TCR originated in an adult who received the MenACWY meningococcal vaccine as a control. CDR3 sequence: CASSLEGYEQYF. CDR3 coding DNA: TGCGCCAGCAGCTTGGAGGGGTACGAGCAGTACTTC.